The T cell receptor beta chain described here comes from a study of T cell changes during pregnancy in multiple sclerosis. Germline V gives CDR1 KGHSH, CDR2 LQKENI. This CDR3 spans 16 amino acids. Trimming removed 1 base from V and 1 base from J; junction bases left unmatched: 2. TCRdb's copy holds only in-frame clones and misses some; the assay was immunoSEQ multiplex PCR. This sample yields approximately 100,000 clones, of which approximately 90% are seen a single time; 3% to 3.5% belongs to the top ten. The clonotype was recovered from a female donor with multiple sclerosis, enrolled in a pregnancy study. The sample here was peripheral blood, taken after pregnancy. The rearrangement uses TRBV18 and TRBJ2-5, with 11 bases identical to TRBD2. The CDR3 sequence: CASSPLAGGLQETQYF. The CDR3 DNA reads TGTGCCAGCTCACCACTAGCGGGGGGGCTCCAAGAGACCCAGTACTTC.